These 21 T cell receptor beta chains came from one sample sequenced in a study of blood T cell repertoires in COVID-19. Measured with immunoSEQ multiplex PCR; TCRdb has only the in-frame clones, and not every one. The sample includes roughly 210,000 clones, around 86% seen only once; the top ten take around 7%. The sequencing sample was made of PBMCs or T cells enriched from blood (not recorded which). The source of these receptors is a young man in a cohort exposed to, infected with or recovered from COVID-19 (not recorded which).

This chain links TRBV19 with TRBJ2-3, with 7 bases aligning to TRBD1. Looked up from germline, CDR1 is LNHDA and CDR2 is SQIVND (reference sequence). This CDR3 has 16 amino acids. The trim removed 5 bases at V and 6 bases at J, leaving 14 bases unmatched. DNA for the CDR3: TGTGCCAGTAGTTTTCCGTCTGTTCAGGGGGACGATACGCAGTATTTT. Encoded protein: CASSFPSVQGDDTQYF.

This chain uses TRBV6-5 with TRBJ2-7; 9 bases fit TRBD1. There are 14 residues in the CDR3. Germline CDR1 is MNHEY and CDR2 is SVGAGI. Trimming removed 7 bases from V and 6 bases from J; junction bases left unmatched: 10. CDR3 amino acids: CASNDRGSYGEQYF. The CDR3 DNA reads as TGTGCCAGCAACGACAGGGGGTCTTACGGCGAGCAGTACTTC.

This chain links TRBV13 with TRBJ2-5; the D is unclear. Germline CDR1 and CDR2: PRHDT and FYEKMQ (reference sequence). V was trimmed by 0 bases and J by 0 bases, leaving 8 bases between them. This CDR3 is built from 15 residues. DNA of the CDR3: TGTGCCAGCAGCTTAGGAACAGCCAACCAAGAGACCCAGTACTTC. Protein: CASSLGTANQETQYF.

J is TRBJ2-3 and V is TRBV9, with D possibly being TRBD2 (6 bases). V dropped 7 bases and J dropped 1 base, with 10 bases sitting between them. Germline CDR1 SGDLS, CDR2 YYNGEE. The CDR3 runs 13 residues. CDR3 in amino acids: CASGGSGTDTQYF. The CDR3 bases are TGTGCCAGCGGGGGGTCGGGCACAGATACGCAGTATTTT.

This clone was picked up a small number of times. The J gene is TRBJ2-3, the V gene TRBV5-6; weak D call: TRBD1 (7 bases). Germline V gene sequence: CDR1 SGHDT, CDR2 YYEEEE. The CDR3 length is 17 residues. Trimming took 5 bases from V and 6 from J, leaving 25 bases between them. The CDR3 protein is CASSWAGEAGGRDTQYF. The CDR3 DNA follows: TGTGCCAGCAGTTGGGCCGGGGAGGCAGGGGGTCGCGATACGCAGTATTTT. The full variable domain, in which reference TRBV5-6 and TRBJ2-3 provide the parts outside the CDR3, is DAGVTQSPTHLIKTRGQQVTLRCSPKSGHDTVSWYQQALGQGPQFIFQYYEEEERQRGNFPDRFSGHQFPNYSSELNVNALLLGDSALYLCASSWAGEAGGRDTQYFGPGTRLTVL.

This clone has just a few counts. The chain uses TRBV3-1 (or the pseudogene TRBV3-2) and TRBJ1-1; D is perhaps TRBD1 (5 bases). The germline CDR1 and CDR2 sequences are LGHDT and YNNKEL (reference sequence). V lost 1 base, J lost 4 bases, and 10 bases lay in between. The CDR3 consists of 14 residues. The CDR3 DNA is TGTGCCAGCAGCCAAGGTTCAGGGCTCACTGAAGCTTTCTTT. It codes for CASSQGSGLTEAFF.

V usage is TRBV11-3 and J usage is TRBJ2-5; the match to TRBD1 covers 9 bases. CDR3 size: 15 residues. CDR1 is SGHNT and CDR2 is YENEEA in the germline V gene. The trim removed 3 bases at V and 5 bases at J, leaving 7 bases unmatched. Here the CDR3 reads CASSLAQGTGETQYF. The CDR3 region has the DNA TGTGCCAGCAGCTTGGCGCAGGGGACAGGGGAGACCCAGTACTTC.

The chain recombines TRBV5-1 with TRBJ2-1; D not resolved. CDR3 length: 15 residues. Germline V CDR1 and CDR2: SGHRS, YFSETQ. Trimming stripped 0 bases from V and 5 bases from J, with 12 bases between. CDR3 nucleotide sequence: TGCGCCAGCAGCTTGGCCGTCGGAGTTAACAATGAGCAGTTCTTC. Translated: CASSLAVGVNNEQFF.

This chain links TRBV19 with TRBJ1-1; 9 bases line up with TRBD1. V shed 1 base, J shed 4 bases, and the junction held 1 base outside the gene matches. The germline CDR1 and CDR2 sequences are LNHDA and SQIVND (reference sequence). The CDR3 consists of 14 residues. CDR3 in amino acids: CASSIGDRVTEAFF. The CDR3 DNA sequence: TGTGCCAGTAGTATAGGGGACAGGGTCACTGAAGCTTTCTTT. Full variable domain (rest looked up from reference TRBV19 and TRBJ1-1): DGGITQSPKYLFRKEGQNVTLSCEQNLNHDAMYWYRQDPGQGLRLIYYSQIVNDFQKGDIAEGYSVSREKKESFPLTVTSAQKNPTAFYLCASSIGDRVTEAFFGQGTRLTVV.

The J gene is TRBJ1-4, the V gene TRBV7-9, with TRBD1 as a possible D gene (6 bases). The V end lost 5 bases, the J end lost 3 bases, and 25 bases lay between the germline ends. Germline V lookup: CDR1 SEHNR, CDR2 FQNEAQ (reference sequence). The CDR3 has 19 residues. In DNA, the CDR3 is TGTGCCAGCAGCCCACCGTGGGGAGGGGGAGCAATAGCTAATGAAAAACTGTTTTTT. It specifies CASSPPWGGGAIANEKLFF.

This sequence joins TRBV7-2 and TRBJ2-1; 11 positions match TRBD2. From germline, CDR1 is SGHTA and CDR2 FQGNSA. After removal of 5 bases from V and 9 bases from J, the junction contained 9 bases not matched to a gene. There are 15 residues in the CDR3. CDR3 sequence reads: CASSQGGLAGSEQFF. DNA of the CDR3: TGTGCCAGCAGCCAAGGTGGACTAGCGGGCTCTGAGCAGTTCTTC.

This clone was recorded once. The rearrangement uses TRBV28 and TRBJ1-3; D is possibly TRBD1 (5 bases). The CDR3 length is 15 residues. Per the germline V gene, CDR1 is MDHEN and CDR2 is SYDVKM. V was clipped by 6 bases and J by 2 bases, with 14 bases between them. Here the CDR3 DNA reads TGTGCCAGCAGCCCCATGGGGGGGACTGGAAACACCATATATTTT. It translates to CASSPMGGTGNTIYF. Using reference TRBV28 and TRBJ1-3 for the parts outside the CDR3, the full variable domain is DVKVTQSSRYLVKRTGEKVFLECVQDMDHENMFWYRQDPGLGLRLIYFSYDVKMKEKGDIPEGYSVSREKKERFSLILESASTNQTSMYLCASSPMGGTGNTIYFGEGSWLTVV.

J is TRBJ1-4 and V is TRBV28, with TRBD1 identical over 7 bases. J was trimmed by 4 bases and V by 11 bases; bases with no gene match: 4. This CDR3 has 12 amino acids. Germline assignment: CDR1 MDHEN and CDR2 SYDVKM. CDR3 residues: CASGQINEKLFF. CDR3 DNA sequence: TGTGCCTCGGGACAGATTAATGAAAAACTGTTTTTT.

The chain recombines TRBV28 with TRBJ1-1, with a tentative D call TRBD1 (6 bases). The V gene's germline CDR1 is MDHEN and CDR2 SYDVKM. Trimming took off 3 bases at V and 4 bases at J, with 12 bases between the two ends. The CDR3 runs 14 residues. The CDR3 nucleotides read TGTGCCAGCAGTTTTACCAGGGGATTCACTGAAGCTTTCTTT. It is translated as CASSFTRGFTEAFF.

This sequence joins TRBV27 and TRBJ1-2; the match to TRBD1 covers 8 bases. CDR3 length: 15 amino acids. Germline trimming cut 5 bases from V and 8 bases from J; bases unmatched to any gene: 13. Germline assignment: CDR1 MNHEY and CDR2 SMNVEV (reference sequence). CDR3 nucleotides: TGTGCCAGCAGTGGACACTTTCAGGGGGCTGGGGGCTACACCTTC. This gives the protein CASSGHFQGAGGYTF.

The chain uses TRBV23-1 and TRBJ1-3, with D possibly matching TRBD1 (6 bases). TRBV23-1 is flagged as an ORF with uncertain function. The V end lost 1 base, the J end lost 1 base, and 11 bases lay between the germline ends. CDR3 length: 16 amino acids. The chain's CDR3 is CASSQWTVPSGNTIYF. CDR3 nucleotides: TGCGCCAGCAGTCAATGGACAGTTCCTTCTGGAAACACCATATATTTT.

This clone was observed a handful of times. The rearrangement joins TRBV11-2 to TRBJ2-7, with TRBD2 matching 8 bases. This CDR3 comprises 14 residues. Germline-derived CDR1 and CDR2 are SGHAT and FQNNGV. V shed 5 bases and J 4 bases; nucleotides not matched to a gene: 7. The chain's CDR3 is CASSPSGSSYEQYF. The CDR3 DNA sequence: TGTGCCAGCAGCCCGAGCGGGAGTAGTTACGAGCAGTACTTC.

The rearrangement links TRBV7-3 to TRBJ1-1, with D maybe TRBD1 (6 bases). The germline V gene has CDR1 SGHTA and CDR2 FQGTGA. V lost 4 bases and J 0 bases, leaving 6 bases between the germline ends. This CDR3 has 13 amino acids. CDR3 nucleotides: TGTGCCAGCAGCTACAGGGTGAACACTGAAGCTTTCTTT. It is translated as CASSYRVNTEAFF.

V gene TRBV15 combines with J gene TRBJ2-7; D call uncertain. Trimming cost V 0 bases and J 1 base, with 7 bases left between them. The CDR3 extends over 14 amino acids. Germline V CDR1 and CDR2: LNHNV, YYDKDF (reference sequence). CDR3 region: CATSREARSYEQYF. The CDR3 nucleotides read TGTGCCACCAGCAGAGAGGCTAGGTCCTACGAGCAGTACTTC.

V and J are TRBV6-5 and TRBJ2-1, with 7 bases matching TRBD2. The J segment lost 3 bases and the V segment lost 2 bases, leaving 4 bases of the junction unmatched. This CDR3 is built from 15 residues. CDR1 MNHEY and CDR2 SVGAGI come from the germline V gene. The CDR3 protein is CASSYRDYDYNEQFF. The CDR3 DNA reads as TGTGCCAGCAGTTACCGGGACTACGACTACAATGAGCAGTTCTTC.

J is TRBJ2-1 and V is TRBV11-2; D gene uncertain. The CDR3 spans 14 residues. Germline lookup yields CDR1 SGHAT and CDR2 FQNNGV. Deletions cut 4 bases from V and 0 bases from J, with 7 bases between. The CDR3 DNA follows: TGTGCCAGCAGCTCCAAGAGCTCCTACAATGAGCAGTTCTTC. This gives the protein CASSSKSSYNEQFF.